Below, one TCR beta chain is given with its context. Deletions cut 6 bases from V and 2 bases from J, with 10 bases between. CDR3 length: 14 amino acids. Germline V CDR1 and CDR2: MRHNA, SNTAGT. The data were obtained in a study of blood T cell repertoires in COVID-19. In the original analysis: Using reference gene primer amplification, nucleated cell counts were estimated. Libraries were prepared by immunoSEQ multiplex PCR; TCRdb keeps only in-frame clonotypes and omits some of them. V, J and clone size derive from that table, while D and trimming were established from the DNA sequence. The table includes roughly 98,000 clones, approximately 80% detected once.

V gene TRBV6-4 combines with J gene TRBJ2-2, with D hard to call. The sample taken for sequencing was peripheral blood. The clonotype was recovered from an older man with active or convalescent COVID-19. The CDR3 sequence is CASRTNPNTGELFF. CDR3 coding DNA: TGTGCCAGCAGGACAAATCCAAACACCGGGGAGCTGTTTTTT.